This TCR beta chain was obtained from a study of blood T cells in healthy people across ages. Looking at the study overall: Capturing about one barcoded beta molecule per two T cells was achieved by template switching. The study's findings and limits: PBMCs were not sorted, which prevented a conclusive comparison of naive versus antigen-experienced cells.

Worth noting for this clonotype: Its antigen remains unidentified.

Total RNA extraction produced at least 5 micrograms (per sample) for the study. A sample-barcoded 5' primer and a J-beta primer mix were used in a second PCR of about 7 to 12 cycles. Unique molecular identifiers of 12 random nucleotides labeled each cDNA. TCRdb called the 5' RACE reads again in MiXCR, with one record for every CDR3 protein. The sample shows 730,000 or so distinct CDR3 sequences, roughly 43% of them seen only once. The sample consisted of blood. This receptor was identified in a woman aged 60-70 years in good health.

The chain's CDR3 is CASSQDRSYTGELFF. The CDR3 DNA is TGTGCCAGCAGCCAAGACCGGTCGTACACCGGGGAGCTGTTTTTT. The chain combines TRBV3-1 with TRBJ2-2, with D hard to call. The V end was cut by 0 bases, the J end by 3 bases, with 8 bases between. Looked up from germline, CDR1 is LGHDT and CDR2 is YNNKEL (reference sequence). This CDR3 has 15 amino acids.